What follows are 10 T cell receptor beta chains derived from one specimen sequenced in a study of CD8 T cells in Susac syndrome. Roughly 0.45 to 1 ug RNA was reverse transcribed with random hexamers. TCRdb re-called the immunoSEQ multiplex PCR reads through MiXCR, storing one row per CDR3 protein. There are about 22,000 distinct CDR3 sequences in the sample; around 92% occur only once, and less than 0.35% lies in the top ten. The specimen was CD8+ T cells from PBMCs. Every receptor here comes from a human donor in good health.

The CDR3 sequence is CASLDRTNTEAFF. DNA of the CDR3: TGTGCCAGCCTCGACAGGACGAACACTGAAGCTTTCTTT. V usage is TRBV10-3 and J usage is TRBJ1-1; D might be TRBD1 (6 bases). There are 13 residues in the CDR3. Trimming stripped 10 bases from V and 1 base from J, with 13 bases between. Germline CDR1 ENHRY, CDR2 SYGVKD.

This chain joins TRBV4-3 and TRBJ2-7, with TRBD1 identical over 7 bases. The CDR3 consists of 16 residues. CDR1 and CDR2 (germline): LGHNA, YSLEER. The junction had 6 bases not matched to a gene; V was cut back by 0 bases and J by 1 base. DNA for the CDR3: TGCGCCAGCAGCCAAGATCCGGGGACAGTATCCTACGAGCAGTACTTC. Translated: CASSQDPGTVSYEQYF.

This clonotype was observed once. V and J are TRBV4-3 and TRBJ2-1; tentative D call: TRBD2 (6 bases). Trimming removed 1 base at V and 2 bases at J, with 12 bases between. The CDR3 sequence is 16 residues long. Germline V gene sequence: CDR1 LGHNA, CDR2 YSLEER. CDR3 sequence: CASSQGGTWAYNEQFF. In nucleotides, the CDR3 is TGCGCCAGCAGCCAAGGCGGGACGTGGGCCTACAATGAGCAGTTCTTC.

This sequence joins TRBV13 and TRBJ1-6, with D possibly TRBD1 on 5 matching bases. Germline assignment: CDR1 PRHDT and CDR2 FYEKMQ (reference sequence). The ends were cut back, 8 bases at V and 7 bases at J, with 18 bases in the middle. The CDR3 spans 15 residues. The DNA of the CDR3 is TGTGCCAGCCGGGTGAGGGGAGGACAAAATTCACCCCTCCACTTT. Its protein is CASRVRGGQNSPLHF.

The CDR3 coding sequence is TGTGCCAGCAGCACAGGGACTCTGGGCGAGCAGTACTTC. Amino acid sequence: CASSTGTLGEQYF. V usage is TRBV6-5 and J usage is TRBJ2-7; D may be TRBD1 or TRBD2 (6 bases each). Per germline, CDR1 MNHEY and CDR2 SVGAGI. CDR3 length equals 13 residues. V was trimmed by 6 bases and J by 6 bases, leaving 15 bases between them.

V usage is TRBV11-2 and J usage is TRBJ2-3; no clear D. Trimming took off 2 bases at V and 0 bases at J, with 6 bases between the two ends. Germline assignment: CDR1 SGHAT and CDR2 FQNNGV. The CDR3 has 14 residues. The CDR3 loop reads CASSLSRSTDTQYF. CDR3 DNA: TGTGCCAGCAGCTTATCTAGGAGCACAGATACGCAGTATTTT.

This chain joins TRBV7-2 and TRBJ1-2; 9 positions match TRBD1. The ends lost 5 bases at V and 3 bases at J; junction bases unmatched: 7. From germline, CDR1 is SGHTA and CDR2 FQGNSA. This CDR3 comprises 15 residues. The CDR3 loop is CASSARDRADYGYTF. CDR3 nucleotides: TGTGCCAGCAGCGCCCGGGACAGGGCTGACTATGGCTACACCTTC.

The chain joins TRBV5-5 to TRBJ1-5, with D uncertain. The V end was cut by 1 base, the J end by 6 bases, with 8 bases between. This CDR3 is 13 amino acids long. CDR1 and CDR2 from the germline V gene are SGHKS and YYEKEE (reference sequence). This CDR3 is CASSLSTTQPQHF. CDR3 in DNA: TGTGCCAGCAGCTTGTCAACAACTCAGCCCCAGCATTTT.

The chain joins TRBV9 to TRBJ1-3, with D unclear. Germline V gene sequence: CDR1 SGDLS, CDR2 YYNGEE. This CDR3 comprises 14 residues. Trimming took 5 bases from V and 0 from J, leaving 9 bases between them. CDR3 sequence: CASSQGLSGNTIYF. In nucleotides, the CDR3 is TGTGCCAGCAGTCAAGGGCTCTCTGGAAACACCATATATTTT.

The chain links TRBV19 to TRBJ1-1, with TRBD1 matching 9 bases. V shed 6 bases and J 3 bases; nucleotides not matched to a gene: 8. The CDR3 extends over 15 amino acids. Germline V CDR1 and CDR2: LNHDA, SQIVND (reference sequence). The CDR3 here is CASRILDRGYTEAFF. The CDR3 region has the DNA TGTGCCAGTAGGATCTTGGACAGGGGATACACTGAAGCTTTCTTT. The full variable domain, with the rest looked up from reference TRBV19 and TRBJ1-1, is DGGITQSPKYLFRKEGQNVTLSCEQNLNHDAMYWYRQDPGQGLRLIYYSQIVNDFQKGDIAEGYSVSREKKESFPLTVTSAQKNPTAFYLCASRILDRGYTEAFFGQGTRLTVV.